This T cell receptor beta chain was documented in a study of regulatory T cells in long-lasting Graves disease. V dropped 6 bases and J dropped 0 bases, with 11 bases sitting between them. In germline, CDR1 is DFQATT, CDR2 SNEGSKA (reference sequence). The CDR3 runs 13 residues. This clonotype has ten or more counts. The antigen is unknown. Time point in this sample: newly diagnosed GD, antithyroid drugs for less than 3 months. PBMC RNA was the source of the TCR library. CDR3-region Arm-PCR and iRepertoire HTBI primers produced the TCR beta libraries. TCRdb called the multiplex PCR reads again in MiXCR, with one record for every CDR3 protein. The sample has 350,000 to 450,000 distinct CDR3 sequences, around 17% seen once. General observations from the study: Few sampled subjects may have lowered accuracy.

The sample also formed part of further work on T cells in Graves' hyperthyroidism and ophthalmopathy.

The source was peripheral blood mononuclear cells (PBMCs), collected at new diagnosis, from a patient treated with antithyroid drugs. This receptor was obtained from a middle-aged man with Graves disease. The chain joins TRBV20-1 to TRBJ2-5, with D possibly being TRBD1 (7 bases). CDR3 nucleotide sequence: TGCAGTGCGCGGGACAGCAACCAAGAGACCCAGTACTTC. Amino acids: CSARDSNQETQYF.